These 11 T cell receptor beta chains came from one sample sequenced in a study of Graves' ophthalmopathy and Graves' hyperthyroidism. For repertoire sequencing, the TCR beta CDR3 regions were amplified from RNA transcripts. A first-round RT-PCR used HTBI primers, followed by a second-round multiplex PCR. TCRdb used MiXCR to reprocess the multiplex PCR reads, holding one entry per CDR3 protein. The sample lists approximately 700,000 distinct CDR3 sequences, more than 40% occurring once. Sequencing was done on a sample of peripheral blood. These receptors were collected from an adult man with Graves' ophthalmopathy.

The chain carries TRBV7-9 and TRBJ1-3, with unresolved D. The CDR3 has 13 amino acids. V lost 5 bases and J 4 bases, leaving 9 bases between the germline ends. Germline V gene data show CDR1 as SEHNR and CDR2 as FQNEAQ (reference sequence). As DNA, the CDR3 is TGTGCCAGCAGCCCTGAATCGGGAAACACCATATATTTT. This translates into CASSPESGNTIYF.

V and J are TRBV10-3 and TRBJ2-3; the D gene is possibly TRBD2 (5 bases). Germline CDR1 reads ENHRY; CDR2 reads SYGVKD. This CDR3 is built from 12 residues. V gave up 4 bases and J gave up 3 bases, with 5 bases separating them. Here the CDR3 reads CAISGETDTQYF. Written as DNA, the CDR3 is TGTGCCATCAGTGGGGAGACAGATACGCAGTATTTT.

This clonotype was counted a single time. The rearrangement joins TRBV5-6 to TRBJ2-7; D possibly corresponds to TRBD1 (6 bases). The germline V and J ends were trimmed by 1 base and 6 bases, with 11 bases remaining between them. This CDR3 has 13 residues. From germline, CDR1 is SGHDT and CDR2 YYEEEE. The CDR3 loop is CASSLYRVGEQYF. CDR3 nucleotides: TGTGCCAGCAGCTTGTACAGGGTTGGCGAGCAGTACTTC. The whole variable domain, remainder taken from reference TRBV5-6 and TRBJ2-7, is DAGVTQSPTHLIKTRGQQVTLRCSPKSGHDTVSWYQQALGQGPQFIFQYYEEEERQRGNFPDRFSGHQFPNYSSELNVNALLLGDSALYLCASSLYRVGEQYFGPGTRLTVT.

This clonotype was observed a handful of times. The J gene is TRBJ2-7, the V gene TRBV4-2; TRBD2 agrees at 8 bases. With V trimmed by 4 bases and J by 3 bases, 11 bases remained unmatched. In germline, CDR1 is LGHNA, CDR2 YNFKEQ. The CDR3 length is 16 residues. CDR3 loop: CASSPDLGLAIYEQYF. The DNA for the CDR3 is TGTGCCAGCAGCCCTGACTTAGGACTAGCAATCTACGAGCAGTACTTC.

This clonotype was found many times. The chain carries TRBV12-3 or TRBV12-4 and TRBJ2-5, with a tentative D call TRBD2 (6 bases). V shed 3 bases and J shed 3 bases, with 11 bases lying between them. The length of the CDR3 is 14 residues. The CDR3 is CASSFEAGKETQYF. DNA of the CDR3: TGTGCCAGCAGTTTCGAGGCGGGAAAAGAGACCCAGTACTTC.

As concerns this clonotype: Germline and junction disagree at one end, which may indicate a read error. CDR3 region: CASSAGTGGAWAYGCTF. CDR3 bases: TGTGCCAGCAGCGCCGGGACAGGGGGCGCTTGGGCCTATGGCTGCACCTTC. This chain connects TRBV9 to TRBJ1-2, with 12 bases that match TRBD1. Germline-derived CDR1 and CDR2 are SGDLS and YYNGEE. This CDR3 region has 17 residues.

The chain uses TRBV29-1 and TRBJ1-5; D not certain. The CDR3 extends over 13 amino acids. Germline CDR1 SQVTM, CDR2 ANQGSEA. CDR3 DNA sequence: TGCAGTTCCACCAGGAGACCGGGACAGCCCCAGCATTTT. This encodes CSSTRRPGQPQHF.

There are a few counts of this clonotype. In nucleotides, the CDR3 is TGTGCCAGCAGCTTAGCTTACTACACTGAAGCTTTCTTT. Translated, it gives CASSLAYYTEAFF. The chain links TRBV7-9 to TRBJ1-1; the D is unclear. The V and J ends lost 0 bases and 3 bases respectively, with 5 bases between them. The germline V gene has CDR1 SEHNR and CDR2 FQNEAQ (reference sequence). This CDR3 has 13 residues. Combining the CDR3 with reference TRBV7-9 and TRBJ1-1 gives the whole variable domain DTGVSQNPRHKITKRGQNVTFRCDPISEHNRLYWYRQTLGQGPEFLTYFQNEAQLEKSRLLSDRFSAERPKGSFSTLEIQRTEQGDSAMYLCASSLAYYTEAFFGQGTRLTVV.

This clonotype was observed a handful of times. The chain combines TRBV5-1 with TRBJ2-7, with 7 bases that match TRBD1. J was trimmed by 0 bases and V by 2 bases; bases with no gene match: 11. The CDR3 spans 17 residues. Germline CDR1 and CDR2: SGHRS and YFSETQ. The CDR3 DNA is TGCGCCAGCAGCTTACCCCGGGACAGCAGGAGCTCCTACGAGCAGTACTTC. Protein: CASSLPRDSRSSYEQYF.

In nucleotides, the CDR3 is TGTGCCAGCAGCTTCAACCGGGAGCTTTTCTATGGCTACACCTTC. Protein sequence: CASSFNRELFYGYTF. The rearrangement uses TRBV7-9 and TRBJ1-2; D ambiguous. V lost 3 bases, J lost 4 bases, and 15 bases lay in between. There are 15 residues in the CDR3. Germline CDR1 and CDR2: SEHNR and FQNEAQ (reference sequence).

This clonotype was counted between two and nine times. In DNA, the CDR3 is TGCGCCAGCAGCGCCACGACAGGGGGCTACGAGCAGTACTTC. Its translation is CASSATTGGYEQYF. This chain uses TRBV5-1 with TRBJ2-7; 9 bases agree with TRBD1. The CDR3 consists of 14 residues. The trim removed 4 bases at V and 3 bases at J, leaving 5 bases unmatched. Germline V CDR1 and CDR2: SGHRS, YFSETQ.